The rows below give T cell receptor beta chains drawn from one sample of a study of early T cells in non-severe SARS-CoV-2 infection. Each CDR3 protein is one row after TCRdb ran MiXCR on the 5' RACE reads. Counted here are some 50,000 distinct CDR3 sequences, roughly a tenth occurring once; the ten biggest clones make up about 4.4%. Material: whole blood. The receptor set was obtained from an adult who was a healthcare worker with PCR-confirmed SARS-CoV-2 infection or an uninfected control (not recorded which). Both conserved end residues are part of each CDR3. The D gene is left open where the match is weak. Size is omitted from some rows. Given values are once, few, many or a class for expanded clones.

TGTGCCAGCAGCCCGCAGGGACTAGCGGGAGACGAGCAGTACTTC	CASSPQGLAGDEQYF	TRBJ2-7	many	TRBV7-9	TRBD2
TGTGCCAGCACCCTCTGGAGCCAAGAGACCCAGTACTTC	CASTLWSQETQYF	TRBJ2-5	NA	TRBV5-6	NA
TGTGCCAGCAGCTTACCGGGGGGCGGGGAGACCCAGTACTTC	CASSLPGGGETQYF	TRBJ2-5	many	TRBV11-2	NA
TGTGCCAGCAGCCAGGCCCAGGGAGGAGGGCAGCCCCAGCATTTT	CASSQAQGGGQPQHF	TRBJ1-5	NA	TRBV4-2	NA
TGTGCCAGCGCCTTGGGGGGGTCCTCCTACGAGCAGTACTTC	CASALGGSSYEQYF	TRBJ2-7	many	TRBV11-2	TRBD2
TGTGCCAGCAGCACCGGGGCCAATGAGCAGTTCTTC	CASSTGANEQFF	TRBJ2-1	many	TRBV12-3/TRBV12-4	NA
TGTGCCAGCAGTGTTGCGGGACAGGGGGGGAACACTGAAGCTTTCTTT	CASSVAGQGGNTEAFF	TRBJ1-1	few	TRBV28	TRBD1
TGTGCCAGCAGCTTCGGGACAGGGGGCCTCACTGAAGCTTTCTTT	CASSFGTGGLTEAFF	TRBJ1-1	many	TRBV7-8	TRBD1
TGTGCCAGCAGCCCTAGTGGCCCTAAAGGGGAGACCCAGTACTTC	CASSPSGPKGETQYF	TRBJ2-5	few	TRBV7-6	NA
TGTGCCAGACGGACAGCGGTAACCGGGGAGCTGTTTTTT	CARRTAVTGELFF	TRBJ2-2	NA	TRBV28	NA
TGCAGCGTTGGTGGCGGGACTAGCTCCTACAATGAGCAGTTCTTC	CSVGGGTSSYNEQFF	TRBJ2-1	few	TRBV29-1	TRBD2
TGTGCCAGCAGAGGTTGGAGGAGGGATCAGCCCCAGCATTTT	CASRGWRRDQPQHF	TRBJ1-5	NA	TRBV6-2/TRBV6-3	NA
TGTGCCAGCAGCTCGAACAGGGACCCCAGCGGCTTC	CASSSNRDPSGF	TRBJ2-5	NA	TRBV7-9	NA
TGTGCCAGTTCCAACCCGTCCGTGACAGTAAACTATGGCTACACCTTC	CASSNPSVTVNYGYTF	TRBJ1-2	many	TRBV19	NA
TGTGCCAGCAGCGCGGGACGCTTAGCTAACTATGGCTACACCTTC	CASSAGRLANYGYTF	TRBJ1-2	NA	TRBV5-6	NA
TGCGCCAGCAGCCAAGATATTGGACAGGGGTTGGCCGGGGAGCTGTTTTTT	CASSQDIGQGLAGELFF	TRBJ2-2	many	TRBV4-3	TRBD1
TGTGCCAGCAGCTTAGCTTCGGACCGGCTAGGGTCTAAAGCTTTCTTT	CASSLASDRLGSKAFF	TRBJ1-1	many	TRBV7-9	NA